Shown below are 10 T cell receptor beta chains from a single sample sequenced in a study of T cells after posttransplantation cyclophosphamide. Using immunoSEQ multiplex PCR, the repertoire was profiled, and TCRdb retains in-frame clones only, with some absent. There are 700 to 900 clones in the sample; roughly 85% occur only once, and about 9.2% lies in the top ten. Sequencing used gut tissue. Every receptor here comes from a man between 45 and 60 years old.

The chain recombines TRBV7-2 with TRBJ1-4; possibly TRBD1 for D (6 bases). Germline lookup yields CDR1 SGHTA and CDR2 FQGNSA. This CDR3 has 16 residues. V was shortened by 5 bases and J by 7 bases, with 20 bases between the two germline ends. CDR3 sequence (DNA): TGTGCCAGCAGCCAAAGGATACAGGGATTGGGTGAAAAACTGTTTTTT. Its protein is CASSQRIQGLGEKLFF.

This sequence joins TRBV4-1 and TRBJ1-2; 7 bases line up with TRBD1. Germline lookup yields CDR1 MGHRA and CDR2 YSYEKL. Trimming removed 0 bases from V and 4 bases from J; junction bases left unmatched: 11. This CDR3 contains 17 residues. CDR3 nucleotide sequence: TGCGCCAGCAGCCAAGATGATGAGGGGGCGGAATTCTATGGCTACACCTTC. Translating gives CASSQDDEGAEFYGYTF.

The chain joins TRBV4-3 to TRBJ1-1, with a possible D match to TRBD1 (6 bases). This CDR3 is 15 amino acids long. CDR1 is LGHNA and CDR2 is YSLEER in the germline V gene. V was shortened by 0 bases and J by 4 bases, with 12 bases between the two germline ends. CDR3 loop: CASSQDAGAGTEAFF. The CDR3 DNA is TGCGCCAGCAGCCAAGACGCGGGGGCCGGCACTGAAGCTTTCTTT.

The chain uses TRBV29-1 and TRBJ2-3; perhaps TRBD2 as D (6 bases). In germline, CDR1 is SQVTM, CDR2 ANQGSEA. The CDR3 runs 15 residues. Between the trimmed V and J ends, which lost 1 base and 4 bases, there was a span of 15 bases. CDR3 bases: TGCAGCGTTGAAGGGAGGCGCGGGGATGCAGATACGCAGTATTTT. This translates into CSVEGRRGDADTQYF.

This clone was observed a few times. The CDR3 bases are TGTGCCAGCAGCTTAGAGTCCATCAATGAGCAGTTCTTC. Its protein product is CASSLESINEQFF. The chain recombines TRBV11-2 with TRBJ2-1; D remains ambiguous. Germline V gene data show CDR1 as SGHAT and CDR2 as FQNNGV. The ends were cut back, 0 bases at V and 6 bases at J, with 6 bases in the middle. The CDR3 runs to 13 residues.

The chain has TRBV7-2 and TRBJ2-3; possible D gene TRBD1, 5 bases. The CDR3 is made up of 13 amino acids. Per germline, CDR1 SGHTA and CDR2 FQGNSA. Trimming stripped 5 bases from V and 6 bases from J, with 12 bases between. For the CDR3, the DNA is TGTGCCAGCAGCCCCCAGCAGGGCGATACGCAGTATTTT. Encoded protein: CASSPQQGDTQYF.

The chain uses TRBV2 and TRBJ2-7; possibly TRBD2 for D (5 bases). There are 15 residues in the CDR3. Germline V gene data show CDR1 as SNHLY and CDR2 as FYNNEI. Trimming took off 1 base at V and 0 bases at J, with 10 bases between the two ends. The CDR3 reads CASSEVRGNSYEQYF. DNA for the CDR3: TGTGCCAGCAGTGAAGTAAGAGGGAACTCCTACGAGCAGTACTTC. Using reference TRBV2 and TRBJ2-7 for the parts outside the CDR3, the full variable domain is EPEVTQTPSHQVTQMGQEVILRCVPISNHLYFYWYRQILGQKVEFLVSFYNNEISEKSEIFDDQFSVERPDGSNFTLKIRSTKLEDSAMYFCASSEVRGNSYEQYFGPGTRLTVT.

The rearrangement links TRBV30 to TRBJ2-1, with D unresolved. V lost 2 bases and J 3 bases, leaving 5 bases between the germline ends. This CDR3 spans 12 amino acids. Germline V gene data show CDR1 as GTSNPN and CDR2 as SVGIG (reference sequence). The CDR3 DNA sequence: TGTGCCTGGAGTTTCTTCTACAATGAGCAGTTCTTC. It codes for CAWSFFYNEQFF. Filled out from reference TRBV30 and TRBJ2-1, the complete variable domain reads SQTIHQWPATLVQPVGSPLSLECTVEGTSNPNLYWYRQAAGRGLQLLFYSVGIGQISSEVPQNLSASRPQDRQFILSSKKLLLSDSGFYLCAWSFFYNEQFFGPGTRLTVL.

The count of this clone is one. The chain employs TRBV7-9 and TRBJ1-2, with 8 bases fitting TRBD1. Germline assignment: CDR1 SEHNR and CDR2 FQNEAQ (reference sequence). V lost 5 bases and J lost 4; bases outside the gene matches: 9. This CDR3 spans 15 amino acids. CDR3 sequence reads: CASSPSGQGGYGYTF. CDR3 DNA: TGTGCCAGCAGCCCCTCCGGACAGGGTGGCTATGGCTACACCTTC.

CDR3 coding DNA: TGTGCCAGCAGCGTAGTTAGCTCGAACACTGAAGCTTTCTTT. The encoded protein is CASSVVSSNTEAFF. V usage is TRBV9 and J usage is TRBJ1-1; D gene ambiguous. Germline-derived CDR1 and CDR2 are SGDLS and YYNGEE. Trimming took 0 bases from V and 1 from J, leaving 7 bases between them. The CDR3 is made up of 14 amino acids.